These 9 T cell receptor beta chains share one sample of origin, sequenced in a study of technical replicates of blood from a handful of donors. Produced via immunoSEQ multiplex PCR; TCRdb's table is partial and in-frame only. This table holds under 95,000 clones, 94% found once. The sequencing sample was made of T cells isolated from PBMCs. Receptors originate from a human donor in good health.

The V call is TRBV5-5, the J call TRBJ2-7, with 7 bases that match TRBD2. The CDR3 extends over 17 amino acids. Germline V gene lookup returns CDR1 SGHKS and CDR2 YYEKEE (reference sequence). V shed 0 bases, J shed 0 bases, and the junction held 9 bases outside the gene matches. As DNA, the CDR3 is TGTGCCAGCAGCTTGGCCGGTTTGCGGGAGCCCTCCTACGAGCAGTACTTC. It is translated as CASSLAGLREPSYEQYF.

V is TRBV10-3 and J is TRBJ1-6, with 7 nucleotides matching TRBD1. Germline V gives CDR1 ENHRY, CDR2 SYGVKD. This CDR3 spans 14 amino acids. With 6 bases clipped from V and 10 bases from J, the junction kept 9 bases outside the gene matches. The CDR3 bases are TGTGCCATCAGCCCAGGGGGGATTCAATCACCCCTCCACTTT. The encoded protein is CAISPGGIQSPLHF.

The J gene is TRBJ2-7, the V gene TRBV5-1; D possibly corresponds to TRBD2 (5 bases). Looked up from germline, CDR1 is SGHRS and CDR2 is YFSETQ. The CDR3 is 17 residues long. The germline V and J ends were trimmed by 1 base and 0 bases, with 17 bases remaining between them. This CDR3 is CASSLFFLSGSSYEQYF. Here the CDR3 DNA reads TGCGCCAGCAGCTTGTTTTTTCTGTCTGGGAGCTCCTACGAGCAGTACTTC. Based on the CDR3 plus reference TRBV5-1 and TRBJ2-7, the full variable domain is KAGVTQTPRYLIKTRGQQVTLSCSPISGHRSVSWYQQTPGQGLQFLFEYFSETQRNKGNFPGRFSGRQFSNSRSEMNVSTLELGDSALYLCASSLFFLSGSSYEQYFGPGTRLTVT.

CDR3 loop: CASQTQYF. Here the CDR3 DNA reads TGTGCCAGCCAAACGCAGTATTTT. The chain carries TRBV2 and TRBJ2-3; D not resolved. Germline-derived CDR1 and CDR2 are SNHLY and FYNNEI. The CDR3 is 8 residues long. V was cut by 8 bases and J by 9 bases, with 3 bases left in between.

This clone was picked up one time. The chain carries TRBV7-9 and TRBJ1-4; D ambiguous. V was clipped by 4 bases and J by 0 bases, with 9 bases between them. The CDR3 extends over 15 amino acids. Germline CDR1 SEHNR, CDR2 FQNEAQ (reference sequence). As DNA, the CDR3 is TGTGCCAGCAGCTCGTACACACCAACTAATGAAAAACTGTTTTTT. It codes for CASSSYTPTNEKLFF.

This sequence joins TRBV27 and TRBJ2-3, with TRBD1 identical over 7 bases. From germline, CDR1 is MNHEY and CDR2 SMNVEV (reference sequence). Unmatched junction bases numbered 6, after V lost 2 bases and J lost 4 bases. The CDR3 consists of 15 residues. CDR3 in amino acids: CASSLRGLSPDTQYF. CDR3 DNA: TGTGCCAGCAGTTTAAGGGGGCTTTCCCCAGATACGCAGTATTTT.

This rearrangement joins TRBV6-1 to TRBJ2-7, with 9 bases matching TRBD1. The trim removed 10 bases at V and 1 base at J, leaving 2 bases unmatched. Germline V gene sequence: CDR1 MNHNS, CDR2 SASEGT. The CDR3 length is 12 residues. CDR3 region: CATGTGSYEQYF. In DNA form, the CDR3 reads TGTGCCACCGGGACAGGGTCCTACGAGCAGTACTTC.

As DNA, the CDR3 is TGTGCCAGCAGCTTGGGGCGGCCCTCTGGGGCCAACGTCCTGACTTTC. It yields the protein CASSLGRPSGANVLTF. The V and J genes are TRBV7-6 and TRBJ2-6, with D tentatively TRBD1 (5 bases). Germline CDR1 is SGHVS and CDR2 is FNYEAQ. This CDR3 comprises 16 residues. Trimming pared 3 bases from V and 0 bases from J, leaving 9 bases between.

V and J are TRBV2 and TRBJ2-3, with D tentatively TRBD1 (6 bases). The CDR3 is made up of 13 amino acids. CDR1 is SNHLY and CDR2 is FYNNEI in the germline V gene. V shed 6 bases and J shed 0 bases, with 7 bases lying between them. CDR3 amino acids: CASRQGSTDTQYF. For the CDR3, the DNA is TGTGCCAGCAGGCAGGGGAGCACAGATACGCAGTATTTT.